This TCR beta chain appears in the sequencing data of a study of breast tumors, draining lymph nodes, adjacent tissues. The lymph nodes were axillary draining lymph nodes from breast cancer patients. TCRdb re-called the multiplex PCR reads with MiXCR, one entry per CDR3 protein. The sample yields fewer than 90,000 distinct CDR3 sequences, 25% to 35% seen once. Broader study findings: Tumors had less TCR diversity than lymph nodes, more than nontumor tissue. Luminal-like breast cancer showed significantly greater tumor-nontumor repertoire similarity than basal-like breast cancer did. Most tumor T cells seemingly derive from lymph node, then expand in tumor. Data only fit, rather than demonstrated, lymph node origin of most tumor T cells.

This clonotype was recorded only once. Its target is unknown. A much larger clone differs by one base, so this may be a read error. CDR3 length: 15 amino acids. Deletions cut 8 bases from V and 9 bases from J, with 23 bases between. Per germline, CDR1 MDHEN and CDR2 SYDVKM. The chain employs TRBV28 and TRBJ1-5; tentatively, D is TRBD1 (5 bases). This TCR was recovered from a female donor with breast cancer. Some clones in this sample may be carry-over from other donors' samples. Sequenced: axillary lymph node tissue. CDR3 residues: CASYPQGVTHRPQHF. Here the CDR3 DNA reads TGTGCCAGCTATCCCCAGGGTGTTACGCATCGGCCCCAGCATTTT.